This entry is about one T cell receptor beta chain. Its cognate antigen has yet to be identified. The record has no base qualities; no much larger clone is one base away. The TCR beta CDR3 regions were amplified from the RNA transcripts. The TCR CDR3 was subjected to a first round of RT-PCR using the HTBI primer set and the Qiagen OneStep RT-PCR kit. Libraries were constructed in a second round of multiplex PCR, after which size selection and purification were performed. The libraries were sequenced on an Illumina HiSeq2000 using paired-end 100 bp reads. As for the original processing: SOAPnuke was used to process the raw data, with reads discarded if the reads contained adapters or uncalled bases, had a mean Phred below 15, or lacked an exact constant-primer or identifier match. COPE v1.2.5 was used to merge the high-quality paired reads, and each unique nucleotide sequence was defined as a clonotype. MiTCR v1.1 was used to align clonotypes to the IMGT TRBV, TRBD and TRBJ reference segments. Only V-J combinations with frequency above 0.0001, covering 99% to 99.2% of repertoires, were analysed. The TCS score was defined as F50 (clonal expansion) divided by E x V (chaos), with BLOSUM62-based TCRdist calculated between CDR3 peptides within each V-J. Welch's t-statistics and random forest reduced some 510 V-J features to some 14, which were used in a naive Bayes classifier (R e1071). The public reads were reprocessed in TCRdb via fastp at Q25 and MiXCR, keeping in-frame beta chains. Duplicate CDR3 protein sequences are folded into a single record with the most common DNA and genes. V and J calls and clone size were set by TCRdb, not the authors. The table for this sample lists over 150,000 distinct CDR3 sequences; less than 20% of them were counted only once. The top ten clonotypes cover 40% to 65% of the sample.

The data belong to a study of T cells in Graves' hyperthyroidism and ophthalmopathy (dated by TCRdb to the late 2010s). With respect to the entire study: Peripheral blood samples were taken at the time of initial diagnosis, prior to any treatment. A discovery cohort of around 98 patients, approximately 45 with Graves' ophthalmopathy and about 58 with stable Graves' hyperthyroidism, was used to find distinguishing TCR V-J signatures. Prospective prediction of ophthalmopathy was tested in an independent validation cohort of some 19 hyperthyroidism patients and roughly 16 patients who later progressed to ophthalmopathy. The roughly 91 discovery patients were randomly split 7:3 into training and test sets. In addition, the study compared T-cell repertoires in thyroid tissue and in blood from roughly 6 Graves' hyperthyroidism patients. After blood sampling, hyperthyroidism patients were treated with methimazole at a starting dose of 30 mg daily, and ophthalmopathy patients were treated with high-dose intravenous methylprednisolone. TCR Vbeta CDR3 sequencing of roughly 140 peripheral blood samples (about 45 ophthalmopathy, under 80 hyperthyroidism and about 17 progressor patients) is reported in the paper.

Stable Graves' hyperthyroidism was defined as the absence of progression to ophthalmopathy over 18 months of follow-up. Hyperthyroidism patients were newly diagnosed, with disease duration under 2 months, and aged 18 to 65 years. The study excluded patients with uncontrolled infections, other autoimmune diseases, pregnancy or lactation. Diagnoses were established on the basis of clinical symptoms, serum thyroxine and TRAb, thyroid ultrasound, and orbital computed tomography. Ficoll-Paque density gradient centrifugation was used to isolate PBMCs from approximately 11 ml of fresh peripheral blood. Trizol reagent was used to extract total RNA, and RNA quality was then checked on an Agilent 2100 Bioanalyzer. Results the study describes overall, beyond this receptor: Most expanded thyroid clonotypes (frequency above 0.001) were also detected in blood, a finding suggesting that blood repertoires may reflect thyroid immune responses. In cross-validation, a model built on a 13 V-J signature told ophthalmopathy apart from stable hyperthyroidism with approximately 90% sensitivity and around 84% specificity, and in testing the same model reached 80%/75%. No statistical method was used to set the sample size in advance, and investigators knew the group allocation. In validation, the model predicted progression to ophthalmopathy with 55% to 71% sensitivity and approximately 74% specificity, a median of 6.5 months before onset.

The source is a woman in her forties or fifties with Graves' hyperthyroidism. The sequencing input was blood.

CDR3 sequence: CASREDRVSYNEQFF. The DNA reads as follows: TGTGCCAGCAGGGAGGACAGGGTTTCCTACAATGAGCAGTTCTTC. Recombination linked TRBV5-4 to TRBJ2-1, with 8 bases matching TRBD1. From V the trimming removes 5 bases and from J it removes 1 base, while the gene matches leave 5 bases of the junction unaccounted for. CDR1 and CDR2 (SGHNT, YYREEE) derive from the germline V gene (reference sequence). The CDR3 has 15 amino acids, counting the end cysteine and phenylalanine. Only the CDR3 portion is preserved as DNA: 45 bases, with reading frame beginning at the first base.